One and the same sample provided the 24 T cell receptor beta chains below, sequenced in a study of T-cell reconstitution after alpha-beta-depleted transplantation in children. Unique molecular identifiers were built into the TCRbeta library. TCRdb ran MiXCR on the PCR reads and lists one entry per CDR3 protein. The repertoire consists of about 980,000 distinct CDR3 sequences, with 25% to 30% occurring once and the leading ten covering roughly 28%. The sequenced sample was PBMCs, mostly from graft donor cells, obtained 360 days after TCRalphabeta/CD19-depleted stem cell transplant. The receptors originated from a boy in the first two years of life who had a stem cell transplant for SCID, so the T cells may come from the graft donor.

The chain is built from TRBV12-3 or TRBV12-4 and TRBJ2-2; D might be TRBD1 (5 bases). The V end lost 8 bases, the J end lost 6 bases, and 10 bases lay between the germline ends. The CDR3 totals 12 residues. For the CDR3, the DNA is TGTGCCAGCCGGTGGGGCCCCGGGGAGCTGTTTTTT. Translating it yields CASRWGPGELFF.

V gene TRBV20-1 combines with J gene TRBJ2-1, with no clear D. CDR3 length equals 12 residues. Trimming removed 3 bases from V and 6 bases from J, with 9 bases in between. The germline V gene encodes CDR1 DFQATT and CDR2 SNEGSKA (reference sequence). The CDR3: CSASQKGNEQFF. CDR3 sequence (DNA): TGCAGTGCTAGTCAGAAAGGCAATGAGCAGTTCTTC.

As for this clonotype: One end of the junction is discordant with germline, which a read error may explain. This chain links TRBV2 with TRBJ2-5, with 9 nucleotides matching TRBD2. The V gene's germline CDR1 is SNHLY and CDR2 FYNNEI. There are 11 residues in the CDR3. The CDR3 here is CASSGGEIQYF. CDR3 sequence (DNA): TGTGCCAGTAGCGGGGGAGAGATCCAGTACTTC.

This clonotype showed up just a few times. V is TRBV29-1 and J is TRBJ2-5; D might be TRBD1 (5 bases). The V gene's germline CDR1 is SQVTM and CDR2 ANQGSEA. V was pared by 5 bases and J by 7 bases, with 17 bases between. The CDR3 spans 13 residues. This CDR3 is CSVRGLYLGTQYF. DNA of the CDR3: TGCAGCGTTAGGGGTCTTTATCTTGGGACCCAGTACTTC. The entire variable domain, with the rest obtained from reference TRBV29-1 and TRBJ2-5, is as follows: SAVISQKPSRDICQRGTSLTIQCQVDSQVTMMFWYRQQPGQSLTLIATANQGSEATYESGFVIDKFPISRPNLTFSTLTVSNMSPEDSSIYLCSVRGLYLGTQYFGPGTRLLVL.

The V and J genes are TRBV29-1 and TRBJ1-2, with D maybe TRBD1 (5 bases). Trimming shortened V by 2 bases and J by 2 bases, and 18 bases separated the two germline ends. This CDR3 has 16 residues. Germline V gene lookup returns CDR1 SQVTM and CDR2 ANQGSEA. The CDR3 region has the DNA TGCAGCGTTGAACTACACGGCGGGGGAACCAACTATGGCTACACCTTC. Amino acids: CSVELHGGGTNYGYTF.

The V gene is TRBV28, the J gene TRBJ1-5; D may be TRBD1 (6 bases). V lost 8 bases, J lost 8 bases, and 19 bases lay in between. This CDR3 spans 14 amino acids. Germline V gene lookup returns CDR1 MDHEN and CDR2 SYDVKM. CDR3 nucleotide sequence: TGTGCCAGCTACCTCACCGGGACACAGGAGCCCCAGCATTTT. It codes for CASYLTGTQEPQHF.

Only a few counts were recorded for this clonotype. The V and J genes are TRBV7-9 and TRBJ2-3; D possibly corresponds to TRBD1 (5 bases). CDR1 is SEHNR, CDR2 FQNEAQ, per germline (reference sequence). There are 15 residues in the CDR3. Trimming pared 7 bases from V and 2 bases from J, leaving 16 bases between. CDR3 nucleotides: TGTGCCAGCATCCTAGAAGGGGCCCCCACAGATACGCAGTATTTT. Its protein product is CASILEGAPTDTQYF.

The sample holds a few counts of this clonotype. V usage is TRBV20-1 and J usage is TRBJ2-7; D uncertain. Looked up from germline, CDR1 is DFQATT and CDR2 is SNEGSKA (reference sequence). The CDR3 totals 15 residues. V was clipped by 3 bases and J by 3 bases, with 18 bases between them. In DNA, the CDR3 is TGCAGTGCTAGGGACCGGGTCCGAGCCCACTACGAGCAGTACTTC. Amino acids: CSARDRVRAHYEQYF.

The chain couples TRBV7-2 to TRBJ2-7; 9 positions agree with TRBD1. Germline CDR1 SGHTA, CDR2 FQGNSA. The CDR3 contains 15 residues. Trimming at V came to 5 bases and at J to 6 bases, leaving 11 bases not matched to a gene. The CDR3 region has the DNA TGTGCCAGCAGCCCCCGTCGGGACAGGGAGGCCGAGCAGTACTTC. It yields the protein CASSPRRDREAEQYF.

This clonotype showed up just a few times. The chain recombines TRBV20-1 with TRBJ2-7; tentatively, D is TRBD1 (5 bases). V lost 5 bases and J 6 bases, leaving 11 bases between the germline ends. The V gene's germline CDR1 is DFQATT and CDR2 SNEGSKA (reference sequence). The CDR3 has 11 amino acids. The CDR3: CSAPLGPEQYF. In DNA form, the CDR3 reads TGCAGTGCTCCCCTGGGGCCCGAGCAGTACTTC.

The V and J genes are TRBV5-1 and TRBJ1-1, with D perhaps matching TRBD1 (6 bases). Germline V gene lookup returns CDR1 SGHRS and CDR2 YFSETQ. V lost 7 bases to trimming and J lost 3 bases, with 28 bases between them. The length of the CDR3 is 18 residues. The CDR3: CASRSHIRQVWEDTEAFF. The CDR3 nucleotides read TGCGCCAGCCGGTCCCATATACGACAGGTCTGGGAGGACACTGAAGCTTTCTTT.

This clonotype was counted only a few times. The gene calls are TRBV12-3 or TRBV12-4 and TRBJ2-7; possible D gene TRBD1, 5 bases. V was cut by 6 bases and J by 0 bases, with 9 bases left in between. The CDR3 loop spans 13 amino acids. CDR3 protein: CASRTEASYEQYF. The DNA for the CDR3 is TGTGCCAGCAGGACAGAAGCCTCCTACGAGCAGTACTTC.

This clonotype was observed a handful of times. This chain links TRBV12-3 or TRBV12-4 with TRBJ1-1; TRBD1 might be the D (6 bases). V lost 5 bases and J lost 6, with 19 bases in between. There are 15 residues in the CDR3. As DNA, the CDR3 is TGTGCCAGCAGTCTTACCACAGGGCGAGGTGCTGAAGCTTTCTTT. Translation: CASSLTTGRGAEAFF.

The gene calls are TRBV5-1 and TRBJ2-3; D may be TRBD1 (5 bases). The V and J ends lost 2 bases and 2 bases respectively, with 12 bases between them. The CDR3 spans 15 residues. CDR1 is SGHRS and CDR2 is YFSETQ in the germline V gene. CDR3 sequence (DNA): TGCGCCAGCAGCTTCCGCGACAGTCCCACAGATACGCAGTATTTT. Translated, it gives CASSFRDSPTDTQYF.

This clonotype was picked up one time. This chain joins TRBV5-1 and TRBJ2-1; TRBD1 agrees at 9 bases. In germline, CDR1 is SGHRS, CDR2 YFSETQ. With 5 bases clipped from V and 7 bases from J, the junction kept 4 bases outside the gene matches. The CDR3 is 13 residues long. The CDR3: CASRDRGGNEQFF. CDR3 sequence (DNA): TGCGCCAGCAGGGACAGGGGAGGTAATGAGCAGTTCTTC.

V gene TRBV6-2 or TRBV6-3 combines with J gene TRBJ2-2; D possibly corresponds to TRBD1 (6 bases). Trimming took 6 bases from V and 4 from J, leaving 15 bases between them. CDR3 length equals 15 residues. CDR1 and CDR2 (germline): MNHEY, SVGEGT. CDR3 sequence: CASRIPGAGTGELFF. The CDR3 nucleotides are TGTGCCAGCAGGATCCCAGGGGCAGGCACCGGGGAGCTGTTTTTT.

In this sample, this clonotype turned up a few times. The rearrangement uses TRBV20-1 and TRBJ2-5, with unresolved D. Per germline, CDR1 DFQATT and CDR2 SNEGSKA (reference sequence). Trimming took 5 bases from V and 1 from J, leaving 11 bases between them. The CDR3 consists of 13 residues. The CDR3: CSAPGFVQETQYF. Here the CDR3 DNA reads TGCAGTGCTCCCGGCTTCGTCCAAGAGACCCAGTACTTC.

This clonotype was counted only a few times. The chain carries TRBV5-1 and TRBJ2-1; 7 bases fit TRBD1. From germline, CDR1 is SGHRS and CDR2 YFSETQ. J was trimmed by 8 bases and V by 0 bases; bases with no gene match: 8. This CDR3 contains 15 residues. In nucleotides, the CDR3 is TGCGCCAGCAGCTTGGAGACAGGGCGACGGTATGAGCAGTTCTTC. Translating it yields CASSLETGRRYEQFF.

The chain combines TRBV3-1 with TRBJ2-1; D unresolved. CDR1 is LGHDT, CDR2 YNNKEL, per germline (reference sequence). Trimming removed 0 bases from V and 1 base from J, with 13 bases in between. This CDR3 is 17 amino acids long. The CDR3 DNA sequence: TGTGCCAGCAGCCAAGACCCTCACCTCGAATCCTACAATGAGCAGTTCTTC. Residues: CASSQDPHLESYNEQFF.

This clonotype was seen only once. The J gene is TRBJ2-7, the V gene TRBV4-3, with D uncertain. Trimming took 0 bases from V and 1 from J, leaving 10 bases between them. This CDR3 contains 15 residues. Germline lookup yields CDR1 LGHNA and CDR2 YSLEER. In nucleotides, the CDR3 is TGCGCCAGCAGCCAAGAGGGGTCACAATCCTACGAGCAGTACTTC. Protein product: CASSQEGSQSYEQYF.

About this clonotype itself: Because the CDR3 is missing its conserved closing phenylalanine or tryptophan, this is likely a read error. The chain links TRBV7-9 to TRBJ1-2; 7 positions match TRBD1. Germline lookup yields CDR1 SEHNR and CDR2 FQNEAQ (reference sequence). The CDR3 loop spans 14 amino acids. Trimming cost V 2 bases and J 6 bases; bases outside gene matches: 6. The DNA of the CDR3 is TGTGCCAGCAGCTTATATGGACAGGTGGATGGCTACACCTAC. Translating it yields CASSLYGQVDGYTY.

There are many counts of this clonotype. The chain couples TRBV11-2 to TRBJ1-1; D not resolved. CDR1 and CDR2 (germline): SGHAT, FQNNGV. This CDR3 is 14 amino acids long. Trimming left V 5 bases short and J 0 bases short, with 10 bases between. The CDR3 spells CASSLVAVNTEAFF. The CDR3 DNA reads TGTGCCAGCAGCCTCGTAGCAGTGAACACTGAAGCTTTCTTT.

V gene TRBV5-1 combines with J gene TRBJ1-3; D gene ambiguous. The CDR3 runs 17 residues. CDR1 is SGHRS and CDR2 is YFSETQ in the germline V gene. V was cut by 0 bases and J by 11 bases, with 24 bases left in between. Written as DNA, the CDR3 is TGCGCCAGCAGCTTGGGGGTAGGCCTAAGTCAAACGGACGCCATATATTTT. Translation: CASSLGVGLSQTDAIYF.

The chain combines TRBV5-1 with TRBJ2-3, with TRBD2 matching over 9 bases. The CDR3 runs 14 residues. The V segment lost 3 bases and the J segment 3 bases; nucleotides outside the gene matches: 2. In germline, CDR1 is SGHRS, CDR2 YFSETQ. The CDR3 sequence is CASSWGLATDTQYF. CDR3 sequence (DNA): TGCGCCAGCAGCTGGGGACTAGCAACAGATACGCAGTATTTT.